A selection of T cell receptor beta chains follows, all from one sample in a study of T-cell memory formation after mild COVID-19. One entry per CDR3 protein results from TCRdb running MiXCR on the 5' RACE reads. The sample includes 390,000 or so distinct CDR3 sequences, roughly 15% seen only once; the top ten take about 22%. The source material was PBMCs or a T cell subset sorted from them (not recorded which). The receptors originated from a man aged 18 to 30 who had mild COVID-19 (a few samples of this study predate the infection). Cell type and time point are not known. The CDR3 runs from the conserved cysteine through the conserved F or W. The order of the fields is clone size, CDR3 length, V gene, J gene, D gene, CDR3 DNA, CDR3 protein. The D gene is left open where the match is weak. Clone size is given for some rows only: seen once, a few or many times, or a class if the clone is expanded.

NA	11	TRBV30	TRBJ1-2	NA	TGTGCCTGGGGGGGTAACTATGGCTACACCTTC	CAWGGNYGYTF
NA	16	TRBV5-4	TRBJ2-1	TRBD2	TGTGCCAGCAGACACATTACCGGGGGGTCGGGCAATGAGCAGTTCTTC	CASRHITGGSGNEQFF
NA	16	TRBV11-2	TRBJ2-3	NA	TGTGCCAGCAGCTTACTTCGCGGCACCAGCACAGATACGCAGTATTTT	CASSLLRGTSTDTQYF
NA	18	TRBV20-1	TRBJ2-7	NA	TGCAGTGCTCTACACGGTTTCCGATTAAGAGAGCGAGGTTACGAGCAGTACTTC	CSALHGFRLRERGYEQYF
few	15	TRBV5-1	TRBJ2-5	NA	TGCGCCAGCAGCTTGGGCAACCCAGGGAAAGAGACCCAGTACTTC	CASSLGNPGKETQYF
few	13	TRBV12-3/TRBV12-4	TRBJ2-1	NA	TGTGCCAGCAGGGCGGGACGTTCGCATGAGCAGTTCTTC	CASRAGRSHEQFF
few	15	TRBV18	TRBJ1-2	NA	TGTGCCAGCTCACCTAAGGAGGAGTGGGTCTATGGCTACACCTTC	CASSPKEEWVYGYTF
many	13	TRBV6-4	TRBJ2-1	TRBD1	TGTGCCAGCAGTGACTCGGACAGGAATGAGCAGTTCTTC	CASSDSDRNEQFF
NA	15	TRBV7-2	TRBJ2-1	TRBD2	TGTGCCAGCAGCTTGACTAGCGGGGTCGACAATGAGCAGTTCTTC	CASSLTSGVDNEQFF
few	18	TRBV4-1	TRBJ1-5	NA	TGCGCCAGCAGCCAAGATAAACCGACAGGATGGGGCAATCAGCCCCAGCATTTT	CASSQDKPTGWGNQPQHF
few	20	TRBV12-3/TRBV12-4	TRBJ1-5	NA	TGTGCCAGCGGAGTTTGGGGACTCTCTACCGGACCGAATAGCAATCAGCCCCAGCATTTT	CASGVWGLSTGPNSNQPQHF
few	14	TRBV6-5	TRBJ2-1	NA	TGTGCCAGCCGGGTGGGGCCCTCCTACAATGAGCAGTTCTTC	CASRVGPSYNEQFF
NA	13	TRBV6-1	TRBJ1-1	NA	TGTGCCAGCAGTGAATCGACAGAATTTGAAGCTTTCTTT	CASSESTEFEAFF
many	15	TRBV5-6	TRBJ1-6	TRBD1	TGTGCCAGCAGCTCAGCCCCGGGACAGACCTCACCCCTCCACTTT	CASSSAPGQTSPLHF
few	13	TRBV2	TRBJ1-6	NA	TGTGCCAGCAGTGAGACGGGTCGTTTCCCCCTCCACTTT	CASSETGRFPLHF
NA	13	TRBV28	TRBJ1-1	NA	TGTGCCAGCAGTTATCGGGGGTACACTGAAGCTTTCTTT	CASSYRGYTEAFF